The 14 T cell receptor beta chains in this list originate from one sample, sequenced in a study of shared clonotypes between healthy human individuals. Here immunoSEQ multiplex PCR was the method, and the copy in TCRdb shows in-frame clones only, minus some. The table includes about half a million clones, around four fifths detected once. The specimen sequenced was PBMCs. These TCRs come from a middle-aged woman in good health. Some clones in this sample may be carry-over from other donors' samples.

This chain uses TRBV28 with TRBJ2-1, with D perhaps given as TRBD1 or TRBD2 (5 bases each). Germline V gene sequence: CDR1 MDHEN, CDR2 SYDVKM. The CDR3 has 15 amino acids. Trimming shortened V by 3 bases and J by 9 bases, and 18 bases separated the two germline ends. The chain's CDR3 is CASSLDSEGLTEQFF. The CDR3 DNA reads TGTGCCAGCAGTTTGGATAGCGAGGGGTTAACTGAGCAGTTCTTC. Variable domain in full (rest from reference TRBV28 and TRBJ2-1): DVKVTQSSRYLVKRTGEKVFLECVQDMDHENMFWYRQDPGLGLRLIYFSYDVKMKEKGDIPEGYSVSREKKERFSLILESASTNQTSMYLCASSLDSEGLTEQFFGPGTRLTVL.

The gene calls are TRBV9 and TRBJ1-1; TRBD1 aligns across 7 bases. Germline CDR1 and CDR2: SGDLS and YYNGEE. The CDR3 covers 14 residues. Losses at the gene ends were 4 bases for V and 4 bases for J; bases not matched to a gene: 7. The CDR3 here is CASSQGQVVTEAFF. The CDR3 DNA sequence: TGTGCCAGCAGCCAAGGACAGGTGGTCACTGAAGCTTTCTTT.

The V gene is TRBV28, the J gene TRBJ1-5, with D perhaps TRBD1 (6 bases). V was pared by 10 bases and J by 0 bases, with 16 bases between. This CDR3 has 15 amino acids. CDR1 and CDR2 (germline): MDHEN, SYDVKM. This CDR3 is CATKGGRVSNQPQHF. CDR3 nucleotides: TGTGCCACCAAGGGGGGTCGGGTTAGCAATCAGCCCCAGCATTTT. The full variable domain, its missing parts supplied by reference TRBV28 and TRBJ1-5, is DVKVTQSSRYLVKRTGEKVFLECVQDMDHENMFWYRQDPGLGLRLIYFSYDVKMKEKGDIPEGYSVSREKKERFSLILESASTNQTSMYLCATKGGRVSNQPQHFGDGTRLSIL.

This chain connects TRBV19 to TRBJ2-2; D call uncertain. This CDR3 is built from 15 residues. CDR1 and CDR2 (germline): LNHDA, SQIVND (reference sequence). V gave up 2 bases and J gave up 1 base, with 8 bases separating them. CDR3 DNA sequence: TGTGCCAGTAGTATACATCGGATGAACACCGGGGAGCTGTTTTTT. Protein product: CASSIHRMNTGELFF.

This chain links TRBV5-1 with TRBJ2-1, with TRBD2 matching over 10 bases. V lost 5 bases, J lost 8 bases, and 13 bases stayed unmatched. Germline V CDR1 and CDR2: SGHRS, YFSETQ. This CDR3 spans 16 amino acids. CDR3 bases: TGCGCCAGCAGTCCAGGACTAGCGGAAGGGGCCCATGAGCAGTTCTTC. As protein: CASSPGLAEGAHEQFF.

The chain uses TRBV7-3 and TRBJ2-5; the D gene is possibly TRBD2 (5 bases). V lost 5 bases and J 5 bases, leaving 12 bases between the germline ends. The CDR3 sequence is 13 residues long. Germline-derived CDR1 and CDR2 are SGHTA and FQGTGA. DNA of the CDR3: TGTGCCAGCAGCCGGGGAGCGAGTGAGACCCAGTACTTC. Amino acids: CASSRGASETQYF.

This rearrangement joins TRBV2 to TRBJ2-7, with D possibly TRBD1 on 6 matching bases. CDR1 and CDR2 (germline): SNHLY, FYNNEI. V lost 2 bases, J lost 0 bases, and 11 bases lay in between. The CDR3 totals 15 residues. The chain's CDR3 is CASSETGNPSYEQYF. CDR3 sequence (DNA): TGTGCCAGCAGTGAAACAGGGAATCCCTCCTACGAGCAGTACTTC.

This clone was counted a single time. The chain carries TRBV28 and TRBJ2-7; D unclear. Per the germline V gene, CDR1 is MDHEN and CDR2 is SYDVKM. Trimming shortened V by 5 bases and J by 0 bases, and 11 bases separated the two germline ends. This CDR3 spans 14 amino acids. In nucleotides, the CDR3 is TGTGCCAGCAGTCCAGCCCAAAGCTCCTACGAGCAGTACTTC. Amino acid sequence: CASSPAQSSYEQYF.

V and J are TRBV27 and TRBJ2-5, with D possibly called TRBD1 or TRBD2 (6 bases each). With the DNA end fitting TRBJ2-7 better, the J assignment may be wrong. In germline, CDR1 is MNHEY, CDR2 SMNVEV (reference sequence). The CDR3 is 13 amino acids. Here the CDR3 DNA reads TGTGCCAGCAGTTACAAGGGGGGCTACGAGCAGTACTTC. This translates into CASSYKGGYEQYF.

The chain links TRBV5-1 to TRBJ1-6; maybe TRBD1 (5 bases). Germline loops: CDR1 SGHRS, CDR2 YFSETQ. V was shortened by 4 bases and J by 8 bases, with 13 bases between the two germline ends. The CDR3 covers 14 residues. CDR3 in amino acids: CASSQGDLDSPLHF. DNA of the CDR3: TGCGCCAGCAGCCAGGGTGACTTGGATTCACCCCTCCACTTT. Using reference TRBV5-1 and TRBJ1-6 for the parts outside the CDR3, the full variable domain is KAGVTQTPRYLIKTRGQQVTLSCSPISGHRSVSWYQQTPGQGLQFLFEYFSETQRNKGNFPGRFSGRQFSNSRSEMNVSTLELGDSALYLCASSQGDLDSPLHFGNGTRLTVT.

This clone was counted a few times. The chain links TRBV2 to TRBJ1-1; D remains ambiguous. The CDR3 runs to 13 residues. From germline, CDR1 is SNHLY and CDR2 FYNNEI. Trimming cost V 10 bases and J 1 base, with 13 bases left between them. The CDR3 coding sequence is TGTGCCACCACCCCGCAAAGGAACACTGAAGCTTTCTTT. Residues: CATTPQRNTEAFF.

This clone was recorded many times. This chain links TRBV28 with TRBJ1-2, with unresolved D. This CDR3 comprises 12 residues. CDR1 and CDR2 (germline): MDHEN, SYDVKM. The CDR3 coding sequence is TGTGCAGCAGAGGGCCTTAACTATGGCTACACCTTC. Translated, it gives CAAEGLNYGYTF.

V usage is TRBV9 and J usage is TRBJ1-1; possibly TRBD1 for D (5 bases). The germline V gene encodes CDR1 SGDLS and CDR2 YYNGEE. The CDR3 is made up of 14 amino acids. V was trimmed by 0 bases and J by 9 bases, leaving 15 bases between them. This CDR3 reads CASSVAWEGQKAFF. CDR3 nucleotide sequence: TGTGCCAGCAGCGTAGCCTGGGAGGGGCAGAAAGCTTTCTTT.

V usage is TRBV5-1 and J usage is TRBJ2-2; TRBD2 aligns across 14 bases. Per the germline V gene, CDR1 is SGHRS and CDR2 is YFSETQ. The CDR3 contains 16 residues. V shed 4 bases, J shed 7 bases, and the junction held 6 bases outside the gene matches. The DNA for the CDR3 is TGCGCCAGCAGCCCGGGACTAGCGGGAGCTCGCGGGGAGCTGTTTTTT. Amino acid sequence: CASSPGLAGARGELFF. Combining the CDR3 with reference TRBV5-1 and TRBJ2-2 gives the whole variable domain KAGVTQTPRYLIKTRGQQVTLSCSPISGHRSVSWYQQTPGQGLQFLFEYFSETQRNKGNFPGRFSGRQFSNSRSEMNVSTLELGDSALYLCASSPGLAGARGELFFGEGSRLTVL.